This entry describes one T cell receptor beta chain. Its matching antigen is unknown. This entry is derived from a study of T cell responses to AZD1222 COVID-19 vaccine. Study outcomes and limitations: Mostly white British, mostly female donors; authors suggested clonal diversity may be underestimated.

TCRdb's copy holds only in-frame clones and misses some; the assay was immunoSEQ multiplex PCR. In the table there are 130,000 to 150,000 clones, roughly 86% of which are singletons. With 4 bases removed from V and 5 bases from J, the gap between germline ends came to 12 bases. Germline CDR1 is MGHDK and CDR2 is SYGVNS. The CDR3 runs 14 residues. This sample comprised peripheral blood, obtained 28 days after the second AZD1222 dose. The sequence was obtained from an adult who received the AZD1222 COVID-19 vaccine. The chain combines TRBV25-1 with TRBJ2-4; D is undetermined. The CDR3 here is CASSGVGSENIQYF. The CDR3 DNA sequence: TGTGCCAGCAGTGGGGTGGGGTCCGAAAACATTCAGTACTTC.